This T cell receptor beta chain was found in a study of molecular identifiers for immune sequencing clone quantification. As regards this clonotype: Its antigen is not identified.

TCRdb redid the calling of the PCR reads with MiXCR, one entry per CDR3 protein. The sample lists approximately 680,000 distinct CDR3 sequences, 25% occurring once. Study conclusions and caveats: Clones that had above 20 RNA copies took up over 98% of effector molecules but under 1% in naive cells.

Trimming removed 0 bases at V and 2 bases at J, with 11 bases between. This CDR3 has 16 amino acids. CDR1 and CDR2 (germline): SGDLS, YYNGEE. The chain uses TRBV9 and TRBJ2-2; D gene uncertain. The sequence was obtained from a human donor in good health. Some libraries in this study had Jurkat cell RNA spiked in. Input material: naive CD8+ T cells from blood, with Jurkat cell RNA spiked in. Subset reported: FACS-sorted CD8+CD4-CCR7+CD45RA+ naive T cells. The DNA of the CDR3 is TGTGCCAGCAGCGTAGAAGGGCAGATAAACACCGGGGAGCTGTTTTTT. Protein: CASSVEGQINTGELFF.